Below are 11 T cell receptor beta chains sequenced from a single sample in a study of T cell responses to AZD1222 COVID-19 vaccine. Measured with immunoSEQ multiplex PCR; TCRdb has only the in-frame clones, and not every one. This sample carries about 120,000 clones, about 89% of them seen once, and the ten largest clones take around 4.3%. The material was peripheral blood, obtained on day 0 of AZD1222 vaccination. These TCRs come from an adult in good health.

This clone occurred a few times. The CDR3 sequence: CASSQDDSPLNYGYTF. For the CDR3, the DNA is TGCGCCAGCAGCCAGGATGACAGCCCGCTGAACTATGGCTACACCTTC. The genes are TRBV4-1 and TRBJ1-2, with D possibly being TRBD1 (5 bases). Trimming shortened V by 3 bases and J by 2 bases, and 16 bases separated the two germline ends. The CDR3 runs to 16 residues. Germline V lookup: CDR1 MGHRA, CDR2 YSYEKL.

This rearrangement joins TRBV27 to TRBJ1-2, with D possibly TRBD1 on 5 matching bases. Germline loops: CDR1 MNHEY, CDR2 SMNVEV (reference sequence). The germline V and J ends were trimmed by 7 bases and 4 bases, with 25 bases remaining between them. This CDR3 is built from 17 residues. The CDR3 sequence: CASTLVGPGGMAYGYTF. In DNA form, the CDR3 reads TGTGCCAGCACTCTTGTCGGGCCGGGGGGAATGGCCTATGGCTACACCTTC.

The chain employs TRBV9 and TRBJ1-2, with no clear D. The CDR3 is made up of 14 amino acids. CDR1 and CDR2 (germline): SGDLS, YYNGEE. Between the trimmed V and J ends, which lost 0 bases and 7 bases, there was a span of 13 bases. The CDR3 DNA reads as TGTGCCAGCAGCGTAGCGGAAGGGTTGCGTGGCTACACCTTC. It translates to CASSVAEGLRGYTF.

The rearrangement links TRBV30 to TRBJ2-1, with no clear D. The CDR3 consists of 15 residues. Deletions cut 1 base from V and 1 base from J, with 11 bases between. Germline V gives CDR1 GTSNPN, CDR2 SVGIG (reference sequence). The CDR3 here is CAWSGGVSSYNEQFF. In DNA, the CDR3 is TGTGCCTGGAGTGGCGGCGTCTCTTCCTACAATGAGCAGTTCTTC.

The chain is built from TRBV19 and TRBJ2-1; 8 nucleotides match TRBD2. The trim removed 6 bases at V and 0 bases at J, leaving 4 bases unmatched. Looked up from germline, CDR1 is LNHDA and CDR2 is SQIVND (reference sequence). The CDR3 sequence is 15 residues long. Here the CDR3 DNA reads TGTGCCAGTAGCCCGGGGGGGAGCTCCTACAATGAGCAGTTCTTC. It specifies CASSPGGSSYNEQFF.

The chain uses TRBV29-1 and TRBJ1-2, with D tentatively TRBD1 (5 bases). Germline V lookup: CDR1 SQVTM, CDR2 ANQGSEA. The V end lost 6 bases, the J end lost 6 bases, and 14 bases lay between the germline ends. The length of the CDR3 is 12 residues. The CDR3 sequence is CSVVLGANGYTF. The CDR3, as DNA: TGCAGCGTCGTACTAGGGGCGAATGGCTACACCTTC.

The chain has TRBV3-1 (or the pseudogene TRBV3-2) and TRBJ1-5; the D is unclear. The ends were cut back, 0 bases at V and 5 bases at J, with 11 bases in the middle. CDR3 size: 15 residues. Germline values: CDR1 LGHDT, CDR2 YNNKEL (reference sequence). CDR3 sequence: CASSQERWVDQPQHF. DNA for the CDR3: TGTGCCAGCAGCCAAGAAAGGTGGGTAGATCAGCCCCAGCATTTT.

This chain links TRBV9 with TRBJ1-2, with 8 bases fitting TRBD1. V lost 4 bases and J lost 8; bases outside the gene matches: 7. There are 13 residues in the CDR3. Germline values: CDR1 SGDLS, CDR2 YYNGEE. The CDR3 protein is CASSPGQGGGYTF. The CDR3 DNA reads TGTGCCAGCAGCCCAGGACAGGGAGGGGGCTACACCTTC.

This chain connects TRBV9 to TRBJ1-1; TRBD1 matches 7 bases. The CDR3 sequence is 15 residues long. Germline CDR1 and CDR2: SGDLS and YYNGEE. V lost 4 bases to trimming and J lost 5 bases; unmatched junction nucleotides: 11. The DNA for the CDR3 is TGTGCCAGCAGCCCGCTTACAGGGGCTCGGACTGAAGCTTTCTTT. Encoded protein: CASSPLTGARTEAFF.

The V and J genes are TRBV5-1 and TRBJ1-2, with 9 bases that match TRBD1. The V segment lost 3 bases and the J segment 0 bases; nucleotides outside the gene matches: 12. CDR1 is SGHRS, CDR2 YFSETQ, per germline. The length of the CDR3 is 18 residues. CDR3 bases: TGCGCCAGCAGCTCCGGGACAGGGCCGACTAGGACTAACTATGGCTACACCTTC. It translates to CASSSGTGPTRTNYGYTF. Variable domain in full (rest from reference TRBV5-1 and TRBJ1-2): KAGVTQTPRYLIKTRGQQVTLSCSPISGHRSVSWYQQTPGQGLQFLFEYFSETQRNKGNFPGRFSGRQFSNSRSEMNVSTLELGDSALYLCASSSGTGPTRTNYGYTFGSGTRLTVV.

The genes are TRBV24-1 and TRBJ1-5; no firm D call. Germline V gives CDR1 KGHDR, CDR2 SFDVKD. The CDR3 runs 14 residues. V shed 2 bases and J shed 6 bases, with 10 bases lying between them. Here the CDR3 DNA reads TGTGCCACCAGTGATTCAAACATGGGTCAGCCCCAGCATTTT. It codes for CATSDSNMGQPQHF.